The 11 T cell receptor beta chains listed next were all sequenced from one sample in a study of blood T cell repertoires in COVID-19. Generated by immunoSEQ multiplex PCR, the TCRdb table keeps only in-frame clones and is missing some. In the table there are hundreds of thousands of clones, 70% to 75% of which are singletons. Material for sequencing was peripheral blood. All receptors derive from a woman aged 80 or over with acute or convalescent COVID-19.

This chain links TRBV7-2 with TRBJ1-5; perhaps TRBD1 as D (6 bases). Trimming left V 4 bases short and J 2 bases short, with 15 bases between. Germline values: CDR1 SGHTA, CDR2 FQGNSA. The CDR3 is 16 residues long. CDR3 in DNA: TGTGCCAGCAGCTCGAGGGGGGGATTTGGCAATCAGCCCCAGCATTTT. It yields the protein CASSSRGGFGNQPQHF. The full variable domain, with the rest looked up from reference TRBV7-2 and TRBJ1-5, is GAGVSQSPSNKVTEKGKDVELRCDPISGHTALYWYRQSLGQGLEFLIYFQGNSAPDKSGLPSDRFSAERTGGSVSTLTIQRTQQEDSAVYLCASSSRGGFGNQPQHFGDGTRLSIL.

This clone has just a few counts. This chain joins TRBV6-6 and TRBJ1-1, with D perhaps matching TRBD1 (5 bases). The V gene lost 6 bases and the J gene lost 4 bases, with 15 bases spanning the gap. CDR1 is MNHNY and CDR2 is SVGAGI in the germline V gene (reference sequence). The CDR3 has 14 amino acids. DNA of the CDR3: TGTGCCAGCAGCCCCACAGGAGGGATCACTGAAGCTTTCTTT. Translated: CASSPTGGITEAFF.

CDR3 DNA: TGTGCCAGTAGAAGGCAGGGGGCTGGTGCTGGGGCCAACGTCCTGACTTTC. Protein: CASRRQGAGAGANVLTF. The chain links TRBV19 to TRBJ2-6; 8 positions agree with TRBD1. V was clipped by 6 bases and J by 2 bases; unmatched bases: 9. CDR1 is LNHDA, CDR2 SQIVND, per germline (reference sequence). There are 17 residues in the CDR3.

This clone was detected a few times. The J gene is TRBJ1-3, the V gene TRBV5-8; D not resolved. The CDR3 covers 13 residues. CDR1 SGHTS and CDR2 YDEGEE come from the germline V gene. Trimming removed 0 bases at V and 4 bases at J, with 5 bases between. CDR3 loop: CASSLEQGNTIYF. CDR3 coding DNA: TGTGCCAGCAGCTTGGAACAGGGAAACACCATATATTTT.

The chain has TRBV12-3 or TRBV12-4 and TRBJ2-1, with TRBD2 matching over 8 bases. The J segment lost 8 bases and the V segment lost 7 bases, leaving 7 bases of the junction unmatched. This CDR3 contains 13 residues. This CDR3 is CASTPGLGDEQFF. DNA for the CDR3: TGTGCCAGCACACCGGGACTAGGGGATGAGCAGTTCTTC.

V is TRBV7-9 and J is TRBJ2-1, with no clear D. The germline V gene has CDR1 SEHNR and CDR2 FQNEAQ (reference sequence). V shed 5 bases and J shed 5 bases, with 7 bases lying between them. The CDR3 has 12 residues. CDR3 sequence (DNA): TGTGCCAGCAGCAAGAAGCACAATGAGCAGTTCTTC. This gives the protein CASSKKHNEQFF.

The sample holds a few counts of this clone. J is TRBJ2-7 and V is TRBV5-1, with a possible D match to TRBD2 (6 bases). The V and J ends lost 0 bases and 6 bases respectively, with 16 bases between them. CDR3 length: 15 residues. Germline assignment: CDR1 SGHRS and CDR2 YFSETQ. The CDR3 DNA is TGCGCCAGCAGCTTGGGGGACTCCCTAGTTCCCGAGCAGTACTTC. Its protein product is CASSLGDSLVPEQYF.

This clone was recorded once. The genes are TRBV7-2 and TRBJ1-6; D ambiguous. The CDR3 runs 15 residues. Germline CDR1 reads SGHTA; CDR2 reads FQGNSA. V dropped 1 base and J dropped 6 bases, with 10 bases sitting between them. Written as DNA, the CDR3 is TGTGCCAGCAGCTTAGTCGGGGAGGCTAATTCACCCCTCCACTTT. Translated: CASSLVGEANSPLHF.

This clone was observed a single time. This chain links TRBV6-5 with TRBJ2-2; D call uncertain. CDR1 and CDR2 from the germline V gene are MNHEY and SVGAGI. The CDR3 is made up of 14 amino acids. The V end lost 6 bases, the J end lost 1 base, and 9 bases lay between the germline ends. The CDR3 loop is CASRYTENTGELFF. In DNA form, the CDR3 reads TGTGCCAGCAGATACACAGAGAACACCGGGGAGCTGTTTTTT.

This clone has just a few counts. This sample includes further DNA sequences coding for the same CDR3. The chain employs TRBV7-9 and TRBJ2-4; 12 bases line up with TRBD1. After removal of 4 bases from V and 0 bases from J, the junction contained 7 bases not matched to a gene. CDR3 length equals 18 residues. Germline V CDR1 and CDR2: SEHNR, FQNEAQ (reference sequence). The CDR3 nucleotides read TGTGCCAGCAGCTCTGGGACAGGGGGCAACCTAGCCAAAAACATTCAGTACTTC. This encodes CASSSGTGGNLAKNIQYF.

This chain links TRBV6-5 with TRBJ1-1; no definite D call. The CDR3 covers 12 residues. The germline V gene encodes CDR1 MNHEY and CDR2 SVGAGI. V was trimmed by 2 bases and J by 9 bases, leaving 10 bases between them. This CDR3 reads CASSYASGQAFF. The CDR3 DNA reads as TGTGCCAGCAGTTACGCCTCAGGCCAAGCTTTCTTT.